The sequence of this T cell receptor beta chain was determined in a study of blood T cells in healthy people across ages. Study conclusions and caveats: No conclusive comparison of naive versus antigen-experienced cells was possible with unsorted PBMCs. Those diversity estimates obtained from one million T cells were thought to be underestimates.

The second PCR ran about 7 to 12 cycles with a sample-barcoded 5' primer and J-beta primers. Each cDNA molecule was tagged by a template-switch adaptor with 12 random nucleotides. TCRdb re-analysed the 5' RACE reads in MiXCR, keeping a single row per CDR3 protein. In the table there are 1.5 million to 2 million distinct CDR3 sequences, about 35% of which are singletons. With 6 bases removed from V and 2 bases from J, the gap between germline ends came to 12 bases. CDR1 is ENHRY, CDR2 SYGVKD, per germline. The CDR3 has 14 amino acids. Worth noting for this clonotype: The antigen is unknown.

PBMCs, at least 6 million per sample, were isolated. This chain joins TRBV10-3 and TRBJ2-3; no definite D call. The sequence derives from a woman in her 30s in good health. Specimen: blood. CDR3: CAIRITGDTDTQYF. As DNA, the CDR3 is TGTGCCATCAGGATAACTGGCGACACAGATACGCAGTATTTT.